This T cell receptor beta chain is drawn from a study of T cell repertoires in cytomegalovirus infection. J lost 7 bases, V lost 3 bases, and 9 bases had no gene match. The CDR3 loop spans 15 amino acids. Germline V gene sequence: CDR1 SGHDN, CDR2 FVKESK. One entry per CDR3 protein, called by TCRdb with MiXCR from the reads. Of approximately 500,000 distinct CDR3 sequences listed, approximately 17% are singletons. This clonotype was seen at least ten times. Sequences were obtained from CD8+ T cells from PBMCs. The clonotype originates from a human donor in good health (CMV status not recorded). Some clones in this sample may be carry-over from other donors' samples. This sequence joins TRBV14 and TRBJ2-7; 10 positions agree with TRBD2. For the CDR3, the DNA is TGTGCCAGCAGCCAGATAGCGGGAGGCGTGGGTGAGCAGTACTTC. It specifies CASSQIAGGVGEQYF.